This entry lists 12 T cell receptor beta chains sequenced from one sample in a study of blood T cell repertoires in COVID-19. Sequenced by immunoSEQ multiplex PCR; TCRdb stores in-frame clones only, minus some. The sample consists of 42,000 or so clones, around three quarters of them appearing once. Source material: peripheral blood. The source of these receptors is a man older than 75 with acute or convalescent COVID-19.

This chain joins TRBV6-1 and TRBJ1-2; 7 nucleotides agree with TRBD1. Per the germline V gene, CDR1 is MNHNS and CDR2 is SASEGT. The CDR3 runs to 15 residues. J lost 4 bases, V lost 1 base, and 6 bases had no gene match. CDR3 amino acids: CASSEGRGQGYGYTF. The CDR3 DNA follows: TGTGCCAGCAGTGAAGGGAGGGGGCAGGGCTATGGCTACACCTTC.

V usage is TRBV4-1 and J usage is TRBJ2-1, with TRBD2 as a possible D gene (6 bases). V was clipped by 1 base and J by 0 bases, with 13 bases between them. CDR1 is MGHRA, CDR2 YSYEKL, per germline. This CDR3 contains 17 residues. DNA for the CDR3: TGCGCCAGCAGCCAAGGGCGGGGTTCGAGCTCCTACAATGAGCAGTTCTTC. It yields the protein CASSQGRGSSSYNEQFF.

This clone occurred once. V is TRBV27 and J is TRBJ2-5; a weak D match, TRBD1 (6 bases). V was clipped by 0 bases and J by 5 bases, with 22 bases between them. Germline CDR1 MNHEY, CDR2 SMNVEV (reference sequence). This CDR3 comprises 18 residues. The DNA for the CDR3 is TGTGCCAGCAGTTTATCGCCCACTGGGGCAGGGGTAGGGGAGACCCAGTACTTC. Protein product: CASSLSPTGAGVGETQYF.

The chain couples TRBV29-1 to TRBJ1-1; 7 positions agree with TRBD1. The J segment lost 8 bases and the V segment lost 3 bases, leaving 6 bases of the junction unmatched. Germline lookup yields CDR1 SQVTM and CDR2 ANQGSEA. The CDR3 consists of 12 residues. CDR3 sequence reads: CSVDGGQIEAFF. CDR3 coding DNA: TGCAGCGTTGATGGGGGACAGATCGAAGCTTTCTTT.

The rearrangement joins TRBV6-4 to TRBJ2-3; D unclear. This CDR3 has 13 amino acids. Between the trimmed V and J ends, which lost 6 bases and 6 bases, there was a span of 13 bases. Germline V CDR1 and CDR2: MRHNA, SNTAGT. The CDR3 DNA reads TGTGCCAGCAGCGGAGACTCGGCCGATACGCAGTATTTT. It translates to CASSGDSADTQYF.

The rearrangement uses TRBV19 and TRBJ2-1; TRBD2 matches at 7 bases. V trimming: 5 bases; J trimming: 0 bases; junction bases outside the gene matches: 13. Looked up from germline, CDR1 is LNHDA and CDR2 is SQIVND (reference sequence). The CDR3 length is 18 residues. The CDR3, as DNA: TGTGCCAGTAGTCCCCGAACGGGGGAGGGCCGCTCCTACAATGAGCAGTTCTTC. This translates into CASSPRTGEGRSYNEQFF.

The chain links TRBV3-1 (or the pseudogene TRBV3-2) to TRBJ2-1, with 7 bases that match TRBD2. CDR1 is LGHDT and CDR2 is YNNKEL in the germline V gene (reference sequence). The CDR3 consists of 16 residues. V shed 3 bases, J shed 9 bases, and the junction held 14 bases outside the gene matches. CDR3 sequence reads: CASSQQAGSTDSEQFF. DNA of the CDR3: TGTGCCAGCAGCCAGCAAGCGGGATCGACCGACAGTGAGCAGTTCTTC.

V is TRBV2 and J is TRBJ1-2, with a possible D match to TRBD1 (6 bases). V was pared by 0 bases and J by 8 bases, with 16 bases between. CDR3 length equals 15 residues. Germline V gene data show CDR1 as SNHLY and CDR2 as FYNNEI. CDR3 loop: CASSEARGGAQGYTF. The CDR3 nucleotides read TGTGCCAGCAGTGAAGCGCGAGGGGGGGCTCAAGGCTACACCTTC.

CDR3 residues: CASSSARGGGPPEQYF. The CDR3 coding sequence is TGTGCCAGCAGTTCGGCCCGGGGGGGAGGCCCGCCCGAGCAGTACTTC. V gene TRBV28 combines with J gene TRBJ2-7; TRBD2 matches at 8 bases. Trimming took 4 bases from V and 6 from J; bases not matched to a gene: 14. This CDR3 is 16 amino acids long. CDR1 MDHEN and CDR2 SYDVKM come from the germline V gene. Filled out from reference TRBV28 and TRBJ2-7, the complete variable domain reads DVKVTQSSRYLVKRTGEKVFLECVQDMDHENMFWYRQDPGLGLRLIYFSYDVKMKEKGDIPEGYSVSREKKERFSLILESASTNQTSMYLCASSSARGGGPPEQYFGPGTRLTVT.

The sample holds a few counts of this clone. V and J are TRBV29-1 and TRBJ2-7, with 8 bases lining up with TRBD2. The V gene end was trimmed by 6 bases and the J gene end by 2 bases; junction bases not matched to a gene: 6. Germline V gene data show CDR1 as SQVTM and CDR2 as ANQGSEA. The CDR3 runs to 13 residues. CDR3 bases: TGCAGCGTCGGGAGGGACAAAACCTACGAGCAGTACTTC. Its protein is CSVGRDKTYEQYF.

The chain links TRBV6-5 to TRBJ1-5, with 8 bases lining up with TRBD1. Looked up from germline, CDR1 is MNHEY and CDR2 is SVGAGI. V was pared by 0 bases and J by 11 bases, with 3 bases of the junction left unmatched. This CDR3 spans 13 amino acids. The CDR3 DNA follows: TGTGCCAGCAGTTACTCCGGACAGGGTACCCAGCATTTT. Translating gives CASSYSGQGTQHF.

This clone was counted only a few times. The CDR3 DNA is TGTGCCAGCAGCTTAAAGGGGGAGATATGGGATACGCAGTATTTT. This codes for CASSLKGEIWDTQYF. This rearrangement joins TRBV7-3 to TRBJ2-3; weak D call: TRBD1 (6 bases). The V end lost 1 base, the J end lost 6 bases, and 14 bases lay between the germline ends. CDR1 is SGHTA, CDR2 FQGTGA, per germline. The CDR3 consists of 15 residues.